This T cell receptor (beta chain) was identified in a study of blood T cell repertoires in COVID-19. Study-level information: Samples representing acute and convalescent COVID-19 were sourced from the United States, Italy and Spain. T cells, B-cell-depleted T cells, or PBMCs supplied cDNA or gDNA.

Only one count was recorded for this clone. Symptom resolution, clearance, or two negative PCRs marked donors in Cohort 3 as recovered. V was shortened by 2 bases and J by 2 bases, with 7 bases between the two germline ends. Germline CDR1 is MNHNS and CDR2 is SASEGT. This CDR3 comprises 14 residues. The table came from immunoSEQ multiplex PCR; TCRdb's copy has only in-frame clones and leaves some out. The sample includes about 190,000 clones, 65% to 85% of them seen just once. Sequencing input: PBMCs or T cells enriched from blood (not recorded which). This clonotype originated in a woman aged 30 to 39 who had recovered from COVID-19. The chain employs TRBV6-1 and TRBJ1-5; D remains unclear. CDR3 sequence: CASSERLGNQPQHF. In DNA form, the CDR3 reads TGTGCCAGCAGTGAACGGTTGGGCAATCAGCCCCAGCATTTT.